This TCR beta chain was sequenced for a study of beta chain features in type 1 diabetes. Study-level points and caveats: For TCRB rearrangement, an influence of HLA type remained unresolved here. High-TCR-expressing cells could be over-represented by cDNA sequencing. Within each of all four CD4+ subsets, Type 1 diabetes patients had TCRB CDR3s that were moderately but significantly shorter.

This CDR3 has 13 residues. CDR1 is SGHRS, CDR2 YFSETQ, per germline. Trimming removed 5 bases at V and 6 bases at J, with 13 bases between. Comments on this clone: Its antigen is currently unknown.

The study reverse transcribed the entire isolated RNA, so it sequenced expressed TCRB transcripts. TCRdb keeps only in-frame clones here, not all; method: immunoSEQ multiplex PCR. In the table there are around 430,000 clones, approximately 30% of which are singletons. Markers CD45RO/CCR7/CD25/CD127/CD95/CD27 served to sort CD4+ naive, central memory, regulatory and stem cell-like memory cells. The chain employs TRBV5-1 and TRBJ2-3; no definite D call. Sample: naive CD4+ T cells from blood. The receptor comes from a man between 18 and 29 years old in good health. The CDR3 region is CASRPGTVDTQYF. CDR3 in DNA: TGCGCCAGCAGACCCGGTACGGTGGATACGCAGTATTTT.